This entry is about one TCR beta chain. V was shortened by 0 bases and J by 8 bases, with 17 bases between the two germline ends. The CDR3 extends over 16 amino acids. The germline V gene has CDR1 MGHRA and CDR2 YSYEKL. Measured with immunoSEQ multiplex PCR; TCRdb has only the in-frame clones, and not every one. The sample carries about 190,000 clones, roughly 78% recorded once. The sample is drawn from a study of blood T cell repertoires in COVID-19. The specimen sequenced was peripheral blood. The chain recombines TRBV4-1 with TRBJ2-1; D may be TRBD1 (5 bases). The sequence derives from an elderly woman with active or convalescent COVID-19. This CDR3 reads CASSQEQGRLVDEQFF. DNA of the CDR3: TGCGCCAGCAGCCAAGAGCAGGGAAGGTTGGTCGATGAGCAGTTCTTC.